The clone carrying this TCR beta chain has only a few counts. Only in-frame clones appear in the TCRdb table, and some are missing; sequencing was by immunoSEQ multiplex PCR. The sample has around 130,000 clones; more than 75% are singletons. This sample is drawn from a study of blood T cell repertoires in COVID-19. The specimen sequenced was peripheral blood. This TCR came from a man between 60 and 75 years old with acute or convalescent COVID-19.

CDR3 DNA sequence: TGTGCCAGTAGTAAGAGGGGACTAGCTTTAACCTACGAGCAGTACTTC. Its translation: CASSKRGLALTYEQYF. V usage is TRBV19 and J usage is TRBJ2-7, with 9 bases lining up with TRBD2. CDR3 length: 16 residues. The V gene end was trimmed by 4 bases and the J gene end by 2 bases; junction bases not matched to a gene: 9. CDR1 and CDR2 from the germline V gene are LNHDA and SQIVND (reference sequence).